This TCR beta chain was identified in a study of shared clonotypes between healthy human individuals. The study's findings and limits: Generation of non-shared clonotypes was less probable than generation of clonotypes shared by all four donors.

Germline V gene sequence: CDR1 SGHNT, CDR2 YYREEE (reference sequence). Trimming at V came to 1 base and at J to 5 bases, leaving 7 bases not matched to a gene. This CDR3 comprises 15 residues. The sample holds one count of this clone. Its cognate antigen is unknown. Only in-frame clones appear in the TCRdb table, and some are missing; sequencing was by immunoSEQ multiplex PCR. Among over a million clones listed, around 78% were seen once. This TCR was sampled from a young man in good health. Some clones in this sample may be carry-over from other donors' samples. The chain is built from TRBV5-4 and TRBJ2-5; 8 bases agree with TRBD2. Material for sequencing was memory CD4+ T cells from PBMCs. Subset denoted: CD45RA-negative fraction. CDR3 sequence reads: CASSLSLAVKETQYF. For the CDR3, the DNA is TGTGCCAGCAGCTTGTCACTAGCGGTCAAGGAGACCCAGTACTTC.